What follows are 3 T cell receptor beta chains derived from one specimen sequenced in a study of blood T cell repertoires in COVID-19. Libraries were prepared by immunoSEQ multiplex PCR; TCRdb keeps only in-frame clonotypes and omits some of them. There are over 150,000 clones in the sample; 78% occur only once, and 15% to 20% lies in the top ten. Sequencing input: PBMCs or T cells enriched from blood (not recorded which). These receptors came from a woman aged 45-65 years who had recovered from COVID-19.

This chain connects TRBV19 to TRBJ2-4; D is possibly TRBD2 (5 bases). Trimming took off 4 bases at V and 3 bases at J, with 13 bases between the two ends. Germline V gene sequence: CDR1 LNHDA, CDR2 SQIVND (reference sequence). This CDR3 has 15 amino acids. The CDR3: CASSRESEGKNIQYF. CDR3 nucleotide sequence: TGTGCCAGTAGTAGGGAGTCGGAAGGCAAAAACATTCAGTACTTC.

The J gene is TRBJ1-3, the V gene TRBV2, with 7 bases aligning to TRBD1. There are 13 residues in the CDR3. Per the germline V gene, CDR1 is SNHLY and CDR2 is FYNNEI. Germline trimming cut 6 bases from V and 8 bases from J; bases unmatched to any gene: 7. CDR3 sequence reads: CASRGEGGYTIYF. The CDR3 coding sequence is TGTGCCAGCAGAGGAGAAGGGGGCTACACCATATATTTT.

The chain recombines TRBV24-1 with TRBJ2-1; no clear D. V was trimmed by 3 bases and J by 9 bases, leaving 8 bases between them. This CDR3 is built from 12 residues. Per germline, CDR1 KGHDR and CDR2 SFDVKD. The CDR3 spells CATSDELFEQFF. CDR3 in DNA: TGTGCCACCAGTGATGAGCTTTTTGAGCAGTTCTTC.